This T cell receptor beta chain was captured in a study of blood T cell repertoires in COVID-19. Study in general: Sources were T cells, B-cell-depleted T cells, or PBMCs; the material itself was cDNA or gDNA.

Original processing methods: The assay estimated nucleated cells by amplifying reference gene primers. Profiling relied on immunoSEQ multiplex PCR, and the TCRdb table lists in-frame clones only, not all of them. V, J and clone size were drawn from that table, and D and trimming were deduced from the DNA. The repertoire consists of about 100,000 clones, with over 75% occurring once and the leading ten covering roughly 21%. This clone has a handful of counts. This receptor was obtained from a human donor in a cohort sampled during active COVID-19. Material for sequencing was peripheral blood.

The CDR3 DNA sequence: TGTGCCAGCTCACCCCTGAGGCAGTACCAAGAGACCCAGTACTTC. It codes for CASSPLRQYQETQYF. V and J are TRBV18 and TRBJ2-5; D gene ambiguous. The germline CDR1 and CDR2 sequences are KGHSH and LQKENI. The V and J ends lost 3 bases and 0 bases respectively, with 11 bases between them. CDR3 length equals 15 residues.